This T cell receptor (beta chain) stems from a study of spatial heterogeneity in lung cancer. Study-wide background: Averaged across combinations, each unique TCR and UMI pairing appeared more than ten times in raw reads, which were uncorrected.

Details on this clonotype: Relative to the germline gene, one junction end is altered; a read error may explain this.

Germline-derived CDR1 and CDR2 are SGHTA and FQGNSA. The CDR3 loop spans 11 amino acids. Indicated time point: sample taken at primary tumor resection. Unsorted whole RNA samples from tumor, nontumor lung or frozen PBMC were sequenced. In TCRdb, the 5' RACE reads were re-called with MiXCR into one record per CDR3 protein. Among 35,000 to 55,000 distinct CDR3 sequences, about 6.5% were seen once, and the ten largest hold around 42%. The sequencing here drew on PBMCs, taken at surgery. The clonotype originates from a female donor with early-stage non-small cell lung cancer. The chain links TRBV7-2 to TRBJ1-2; D is undetermined. The CDR3 reads CASSPRGGYIF. The CDR3 DNA reads TGTGCCAGCAGCCCTCGGGGTGGCTACATCTTC.